One and the same sample provided the 26 T cell receptor beta chains below, sequenced in a study of T cells after yellow fever vaccination. TCRdb recomputed calls from the 5' RACE reads with MiXCR, one row per CDR3 protein. The data show over 120,000 distinct CDR3 sequences, under 7% seen once. The sequences come from CD4+ T cells sorted from PBMCs, collected 10 days after the yellow fever booster vaccination. The receptor set was obtained from a man aged 25 to 40 who received the YFV17D yellow fever vaccine.

This clonotype was counted between two and nine times. The rearrangement joins TRBV28 to TRBJ2-7; 10 nucleotides line up with TRBD1. The CDR3 length is 14 residues. Germline CDR1 reads MDHEN; CDR2 reads SYDVKM. After removal of 3 bases from V and 4 bases from J, the junction contained 3 bases not matched to a gene. CDR3 nucleotides: TGTGCCAGCAGTTTGACAGGGGGCAGGTACGAGCAGTACTTC. Translating gives CASSLTGGRYEQYF.

This clonotype was observed at least ten times. This chain links TRBV9 with TRBJ2-6; no reliable D call. The V end lost 3 bases, the J end lost 2 bases, and 9 bases lay between the germline ends. The CDR3 extends over 15 amino acids. Germline-derived CDR1 and CDR2 are SGDLS and YYNGEE. The CDR3 protein is CASSALGTGANVLTF. The CDR3 nucleotides read TGTGCCAGCAGCGCCCTTGGAACTGGGGCCAACGTCCTGACTTTC. Based on the CDR3 plus reference TRBV9 and TRBJ2-6, the full variable domain is DSGVTQTPKHLITATGQRVTLRCSPRSGDLSVYWYQQSLDQGLQFLIQYYNGEERAKGNILERFSAQQFPDLHSELNLSSLELGDSALYFCASSALGTGANVLTFGAGSRLTVL.

This clonotype was recorded many times. A junction end diverges from the germline sequence, so it may reflect a read error. The CDR3 nucleotides are TGCGCCAGCAGCCAAGATCCTACCTATAATGAGCAGTTCTTC. It is translated as CASSQDPTYNEQFF. This chain links TRBV4-3 with TRBJ2-1, with no clear D. CDR3 length: 14 residues. Germline loops: CDR1 LGHNA, CDR2 YSLEER.

This clonotype has ten or more counts. The rearrangement joins TRBV11-3 to TRBJ2-2; D could derive from TRBD1 or TRBD2 (6 bases each). CDR1 SGHNT and CDR2 YENEEA come from the germline V gene. CDR3 size: 15 residues. Trimming stripped 4 bases from V and 7 bases from J, with 16 bases between. CDR3 region: CASSYGGGPIGELFF. The DNA for the CDR3 is TGTGCCAGCAGCTACGGTGGGGGGCCGATCGGGGAGCTGTTTTTT.

This clonotype was counted ten times or more. As DNA, the CDR3 is TGTGCCAGCAGCTTAGCGGGACAGGCAGCCAAAAACATTCAGTACTTC. Translating gives CASSLAGQAAKNIQYF. This rearrangement joins TRBV7-2 to TRBJ2-4; TRBD1 aligns across 8 bases. The germline gives CDR1 SGHTA, CDR2 FQGNSA. The CDR3 consists of 16 residues. Unmatched junction bases numbered 1, after V lost 0 bases and J lost 0 bases.

This clonotype was seen at least ten times. The gene calls are TRBV7-2 and TRBJ2-5, with a possible D match to TRBD2 (5 bases). The CDR3 length is 12 residues. CDR1 and CDR2 from the germline V gene are SGHTA and FQGNSA. Trimming stripped 5 bases from V and 5 bases from J, with 9 bases between. This chain's CDR3 is CASSPGWETQYF. CDR3 in DNA: TGTGCCAGCAGCCCGGGGTGGGAGACCCAGTACTTC.

This clonotype showed up many times. The chain has TRBV5-4 and TRBJ2-3, with D perhaps given as TRBD1 or TRBD2 (6 bases each). Trimming left V 6 bases short and J 5 bases short, with 13 bases between. The germline CDR1 and CDR2 sequences are SGHNT and YYREEE (reference sequence). The length of the CDR3 is 13 residues. CDR3 sequence (DNA): TGTGCCAGCAATGGGGGGCTGAGAGATACGCAGTATTTT. Translated: CASNGGLRDTQYF.

There are many counts of this clonotype. In nucleotides, the CDR3 is TGCAGTGCTAAGACGGGGAAGGTGGAAAACATTCAGTACTTC. Translating gives CSAKTGKVENIQYF. V is TRBV20-1 and J is TRBJ2-4; weak D call: TRBD2 (5 bases). Germline V CDR1 and CDR2: DFQATT, SNEGSKA (reference sequence). V was clipped by 4 bases and J by 5 bases, with 15 bases between them. The length of the CDR3 is 14 residues.

This clonotype has more than one count but fewer than ten. V and J are TRBV30 and TRBJ2-3; 7 bases line up with TRBD2. V lost 5 bases and J lost 1; bases outside the gene matches: 6. Germline CDR1 and CDR2: GTSNPN and SVGIG (reference sequence). This CDR3 contains 14 residues. CDR3 nucleotide sequence: TGTGCCTGGGCCGGACTAGTGGGCACAGATACGCAGTATTTT. It translates to CAWAGLVGTDTQYF.

This clonotype was seen a single time. A much larger clone differs by one base, so this may be a read error. The J gene is TRBJ2-3, the V gene TRBV3-1, with D possibly being TRBD2 (6 bases). CDR1 LGHDT and CDR2 YNNKEL come from the germline V gene (reference sequence). Trimming removed 5 bases at V and 4 bases at J, with 16 bases between. CDR3 size: 15 residues. The CDR3 DNA reads as TGTGCCAGCAGCACCCACGGGAGACCCTCAGATACGCAGTATTTT. This gives the protein CASSTHGRPSDTQYF.

This clonotype has a count of ten or more. The rearrangement joins TRBV5-4 to TRBJ2-5, with 8 bases identical to TRBD2. V dropped 2 bases and J dropped 3; count of bases not matched to a gene: 6. The CDR3 totals 15 residues. The germline gives CDR1 SGHNT, CDR2 YYREEE (reference sequence). The CDR3 reads CASSFRVAGKETQYF. The CDR3 DNA follows: TGTGCCAGCAGCTTTCGGGTAGCGGGAAAAGAGACCCAGTACTTC. Drawing the rest from reference TRBV5-4 and TRBJ2-5, the complete variable domain is ETGVTQSPTHLIKTRGQQVTLRCSSQSGHNTVSWYQQALGQGPQFIFQYYREEENGRGNFPPRFSGLQFPNYSSELNVNALELDDSALYLCASSFRVAGKETQYFGPGTRLLVL.

This clonotype was counted ten times or more. This chain links TRBV7-2 with TRBJ2-1, with D tentatively TRBD2 (5 bases). Germline values: CDR1 SGHTA, CDR2 FQGNSA. V was cut by 0 bases and J by 2 bases, with 11 bases left in between. There are 16 residues in the CDR3. CDR3 residues: CASSLASGIPYNEQFF. The CDR3 nucleotides read TGTGCCAGCAGCTTAGCCTCGGGAATCCCCTACAATGAGCAGTTCTTC.

Ten or more counts support this clonotype. V and J are TRBV12-3 or TRBV12-4 and TRBJ2-7, with D tentatively TRBD1 or TRBD2 (7 bases each). Trimming took 5 bases from V and 7 from J, leaving 15 bases between them. This CDR3 spans 13 amino acids. Here the CDR3 reads CASSLGEGAEQYF. CDR3 sequence (DNA): TGTGCCAGCAGTCTAGGGGAGGGGGCGGAGCAGTACTTC.

At least ten counts were recorded for this clonotype. The V gene is TRBV12-5, the J gene TRBJ2-3; D not certain. V shed 5 bases and J shed 2 bases, with 14 bases lying between them. The germline gives CDR1 LGHNT, CDR2 FRNRAP. The CDR3 runs to 15 residues. The chain's CDR3 is CASGQDIYYTDTQYF. CDR3 nucleotide sequence: TGTGCTAGTGGTCAAGACATTTACTACACAGATACGCAGTATTTT.

There are many counts of this clonotype. The chain couples TRBV7-6 to TRBJ1-1, with D maybe TRBD1 (6 bases). Trimming stripped 1 base from V and 2 bases from J, with 14 bases between. The CDR3 is 16 residues long. The germline gives CDR1 SGHVS, CDR2 FNYEAQ. The CDR3 sequence: CASSLEVGARNTEAFF. The CDR3 coding sequence is TGTGCCAGCAGCTTAGAGGTGGGGGCGCGAAACACTGAAGCTTTCTTT.

This clonotype was picked up many times. The gene calls are TRBV20-1 and TRBJ2-2; the D gene is possibly TRBD1 (5 bases). V was trimmed by 0 bases and J by 2 bases, leaving 10 bases between them. The CDR3 sequence is 15 residues long. Germline-derived CDR1 and CDR2 are DFQATT and SNEGSKA (reference sequence). CDR3 coding DNA: TGCAGTGCTAGAGATAGCCAGGGAAACACCGGGGAGCTGTTTTTT. Protein: CSARDSQGNTGELFF.

This clonotype was detected ten times or more. The J gene is TRBJ1-2, the V gene TRBV12-3 or TRBV12-4; perhaps TRBD1 as D (6 bases). V dropped 2 bases and J dropped 0 bases, with 16 bases sitting between them. The CDR3 covers 17 residues. CDR3 region: CASSLRTGRGANYGYTF. As DNA, the CDR3 is TGTGCCAGCAGTTTAAGAACGGGAAGGGGGGCTAACTATGGCTACACCTTC.

Ten or more counts support this clonotype. The chain links TRBV5-1 to TRBJ1-2; D is unresolved. The CDR3 contains 14 residues. V was pared by 4 bases and J by 7 bases, with 17 bases between. Per the germline V gene, CDR1 is SGHRS and CDR2 is YFSETQ. The CDR3 loop is CASSVPGVNFGYTF. CDR3 DNA: TGCGCCAGCAGCGTGCCGGGAGTGAATTTTGGCTACACCTTC.

This clonotype was recorded at least ten times. The chain combines TRBV6-2 or TRBV6-3 with TRBJ2-3; D gene unclear. The CDR3 has 13 residues. Germline CDR1 is MNHEY and CDR2 is SVGEGT. The V and J ends lost 8 bases and 3 bases respectively, with 12 bases between them. For the CDR3, the DNA is TGTGCCAGCGCGAAGCTTACTACAGATACGCAGTATTTT. Amino acids: CASAKLTTDTQYF.

The rearrangement joins TRBV6-1 to TRBJ2-7, with 13 bases identical to TRBD2. The V segment lost 6 bases and the J segment 5 bases; nucleotides outside the gene matches: 7. The CDR3 is 15 amino acids. Germline-derived CDR1 and CDR2 are MNHNS and SASEGT. The CDR3 sequence: CASSRSGLAGDEQYF. The CDR3 nucleotides read TGTGCCAGCAGCCGATCTGGACTAGCGGGAGACGAGCAGTACTTC.

This clonotype occurred many times. This rearrangement joins TRBV12-3 or TRBV12-4 to TRBJ2-5, with D perhaps being TRBD1 or TRBD2 (5 bases each). Trimming stripped 6 bases from V and 0 bases from J, with 11 bases between. This CDR3 spans 14 amino acids. In DNA form, the CDR3 reads TGTGCCAGCAGGGGACCCGGGTACCAAGAGACCCAGTACTTC. Translated: CASRGPGYQETQYF.

This clonotype was seen at least ten times. The chain links TRBV5-5 to TRBJ2-3; TRBD2 matches 8 bases. The germline CDR1 and CDR2 sequences are SGHKS and YYEKEE (reference sequence). The CDR3 is 14 amino acids. Trimming took 4 bases from V and 6 from J; bases not matched to a gene: 7. The CDR3 sequence is CASSGTGRGDTQYF. The CDR3 DNA reads TGTGCCAGCAGCGGCACCGGGAGGGGGGATACGCAGTATTTT.

The chain joins TRBV7-3 to TRBJ2-3; D may be TRBD2 (5 bases). V was clipped by 2 bases and J by 1 base, with 13 bases between them. CDR1 SGHTA and CDR2 FQGTGA come from the germline V gene. The CDR3 covers 16 residues. The CDR3 DNA follows: TGTGCCAGCAGCTTACGCCGAGGGATCGGCACAGATACGCAGTATTTT. It encodes CASSLRRGIGTDTQYF. The full variable domain, in which reference TRBV7-3 and TRBJ2-3 provide the parts outside the CDR3, is GAGVSQTPSNKVTEKGKYVELRCDPISGHTALYWYRQSLGQGPEFLIYFQGTGAADDSGLPNDRFFAVRPEGSVSTLKIQRTERGDSAVYLCASSLRRGIGTDTQYFGPGTRLTVL.

This clonotype has a handful of counts. The rearrangement links TRBV20-1 to TRBJ2-1; tentative D call: TRBD2 (5 bases). Trimming removed 3 bases from V and 6 bases from J, with 21 bases in between. The CDR3 is 16 amino acids. Germline lookup yields CDR1 DFQATT and CDR2 SNEGSKA (reference sequence). The CDR3 loop is CSASLLLGSLVNEQFF. The DNA for the CDR3 is TGCAGTGCTAGCCTCCTCCTGGGGAGTTTGGTCAATGAGCAGTTCTTC.

This clonotype was picked up a small number of times. The chain joins TRBV6-1 to TRBJ1-3, with a weak D call TRBD1 (5 bases). The V gene's germline CDR1 is MNHNS and CDR2 SASEGT. CDR3 length equals 14 residues. V lost 6 bases to trimming and J lost 7 bases, with 16 bases between them. CDR3 amino acids: CASRPSKGLNTIYF. In DNA, the CDR3 is TGTGCCAGCAGACCTTCTAAGGGGTTGAACACCATATATTTT.

This clonotype came up many times. The J gene is TRBJ2-5, the V gene TRBV6-5, with a weak D call TRBD2 (5 bases). The germline V gene encodes CDR1 MNHEY and CDR2 SVGAGI. V was cut by 2 bases and J by 7 bases, with 14 bases left in between. The CDR3 consists of 14 residues. As DNA, the CDR3 is TGTGCCAGCAGTTACGCAGACGGGGTTTTGACCCAGTACTTC. Translating it yields CASSYADGVLTQYF.